The rows below give T cell receptor beta chains drawn from one sample of a study of blood T cells in healthy people across ages. TCRdb re-called the 5' RACE reads with MiXCR, one entry per CDR3 protein. The table includes roughly 500,000 distinct CDR3 sequences, approximately 27% detected once. Sequencing input: blood. Receptors originate from a woman aged 70-85 years in good health. Each CDR3 is given with its conserved first and last residue. Fields, in order: V gene, D gene, clone size, J gene, CDR3 protein, CDR3 DNA. D genes are given only for firm matches. Some rows have no size entry. The others give once, few or many, or a class for an expanded clone.

v_call: TRBV29-1
d_call: -
clone_size: -
j_call: TRBJ2-1
cdr3_aa: CSVGEDNEQFF
cdr3_nt: TGCAGCGTTGGGGAAGACAATGAGCAGTTCTTC

v_call: TRBV7-2
d_call: -
clone_size: few
j_call: TRBJ2-3
cdr3_aa: CASSLVASGTDTQYF
cdr3_nt: TGTGCCAGCAGCTTAGTGGCTAGCGGCACAGATACGCAGTATTTT

v_call: TRBV11-2
d_call: TRBD1
clone_size: -
j_call: TRBJ2-7
cdr3_aa: CASSMTGGFSCEQYF
cdr3_nt: TGTGCCAGCAGCATGACAGGGGGCTTCTCCTGCGAGCAGTACTTC

v_call: TRBV11-2
d_call: TRBD2
clone_size: -
j_call: TRBJ2-1
cdr3_aa: CASSLGAGGPRNEQFF
cdr3_nt: TGTGCCAGCAGCTTAGGAGCGGGGGGGCCGAGGAATGAGCAGTTCTTC

v_call: TRBV7-2
d_call: -
clone_size: -
j_call: TRBJ1-1
cdr3_aa: CASSFSEPGAAFF
cdr3_nt: TGTGCCAGCAGCTTTTCTGAGCCCGGCGCAGCTTTCTTT

v_call: TRBV18
d_call: -
clone_size: few
j_call: TRBJ1-1
cdr3_aa: CASSPCSGLQNTEAFF
cdr3_nt: TGTGCCAGCTCACCATGCTCCGGGCTGCAAAACACTGAAGCTTTCTTT

v_call: TRBV9
d_call: -
clone_size: -
j_call: TRBJ1-2
cdr3_aa: CASSNGYGYTF
cdr3_nt: TGTGCCAGCAGCAACGGCTATGGCTACACCTTC

v_call: TRBV4-3
d_call: -
clone_size: few
j_call: TRBJ2-4
cdr3_aa: CASSQSETTKNIQYF
cdr3_nt: TGCGCCAGCAGCCAATCCGAGACGACCAAAAACATTCAGTACTTC

v_call: TRBV7-2
d_call: TRBD1
clone_size: few
j_call: TRBJ2-2
cdr3_aa: CASSRRQGDTGELFF
cdr3_nt: TGTGCCAGCAGCCGTCGACAGGGTGACACCGGGGAGCTGTTTTTT

v_call: TRBV2
d_call: -
clone_size: -
j_call: TRBJ2-7
cdr3_aa: CASSEGQGGSYEQYF
cdr3_nt: TGTGCCAGCAGTGAAGGGCAGGGGGGTTCCTACGAGCAGTACTTC

v_call: TRBV20-1
d_call: -
clone_size: few
j_call: TRBJ2-3
cdr3_aa: CSRLRGSSDTQYF
cdr3_nt: TGCAGTCGCCTACGCGGAAGTTCAGATACGCAGTATTTT

v_call: TRBV5-5
d_call: -
clone_size: few
j_call: TRBJ2-3
cdr3_aa: CASSLDSYTDTQYF
cdr3_nt: TGTGCCAGCAGCTTGGACAGCTATACAGATACGCAGTATTTT

v_call: TRBV29-1
d_call: -
clone_size: -
j_call: TRBJ2-3
cdr3_aa: CSVGPIATDTQYF
cdr3_nt: TGCAGCGTTGGGCCCATAGCTACAGATACGCAGTATTTT

v_call: TRBV12-3/TRBV12-4
d_call: -
clone_size: -
j_call: TRBJ2-1
cdr3_aa: CASASDWGSSYNEQFF
cdr3_nt: TGTGCCAGCGCATCCGACTGGGGTAGCTCCTACAATGAGCAGTTCTTC

v_call: TRBV20-1
d_call: -
clone_size: -
j_call: TRBJ2-6
cdr3_aa: CSARGQGSGANVLTF
cdr3_nt: TGCAGTGCTAGAGGCCAGGGATCTGGGGCCAACGTCCTGACTTTC

v_call: TRBV11-2
d_call: -
clone_size: -
j_call: TRBJ1-1
cdr3_aa: CASSYIKGEAFF
cdr3_nt: TGTGCCAGCAGCTACATAAAGGGTGAAGCTTTCTTT

v_call: TRBV29-1
d_call: TRBD1
clone_size: few
j_call: TRBJ2-3
cdr3_aa: CSAAPSRTGGDTQYF
cdr3_nt: TGCAGCGCTGCCCCGTCCCGGACAGGGGGAGATACGCAGTATTTT

v_call: TRBV5-6
d_call: -
clone_size: -
j_call: TRBJ2-7
cdr3_aa: CASSPGPSSSYEQYF
cdr3_nt: TGTGCCAGCAGTCCGGGACCGTCAAGCTCCTACGAGCAGTACTTC

v_call: TRBV7-3
d_call: TRBD1
clone_size: -
j_call: TRBJ2-2
cdr3_aa: CASSLIHGQGQFTGELFF
cdr3_nt: TGTGCCAGCAGCTTAATCCATGGACAGGGACAATTCACCGGGGAGCTGTTTTTT

v_call: TRBV5-6
d_call: TRBD1
clone_size: -
j_call: TRBJ2-1
cdr3_aa: CASSLWLGQGAYNEQFF
cdr3_nt: TGTGCCAGCAGCTTGTGGTTGGGACAGGGCGCTTACAATGAGCAGTTCTTC

v_call: TRBV7-9
d_call: -
clone_size: many
j_call: TRBJ2-7
cdr3_aa: CASSSTGAGFSYEQYF
cdr3_nt: TGTGCCAGCAGCTCCACAGGGGCGGGGTTCTCCTACGAGCAGTACTTC

v_call: TRBV18
d_call: -
clone_size: -
j_call: TRBJ2-7
cdr3_aa: CASSTNFGRRAYEQYF
cdr3_nt: TGTGCCAGCTCAACCAATTTCGGACGCCGAGCCTACGAGCAGTACTTC

v_call: TRBV6-1
d_call: -
clone_size: few
j_call: TRBJ2-2
cdr3_aa: CASSNSGTGRISGELFF
cdr3_nt: TGTGCCAGCAGTAATTCCGGGACTGGGAGGATATCCGGGGAGCTGTTTTTT

v_call: TRBV5-1
d_call: TRBD1
clone_size: -
j_call: TRBJ2-5
cdr3_aa: CASSLGGQGRQGTQYF
cdr3_nt: TGCGCCAGCAGCCTGGGAGGACAGGGAAGACAAGGGACCCAGTACTTC

v_call: TRBV7-2
d_call: -
clone_size: many
j_call: TRBJ2-1
cdr3_aa: CASSFPASNEQFF
cdr3_nt: TGTGCCAGCAGCTTCCCCGCTAGCAACGAGCAGTTCTTC

v_call: TRBV4-2
d_call: -
clone_size: -
j_call: TRBJ1-1
cdr3_aa: CASSQGRVSEDTEAFF
cdr3_nt: TGTGCCAGCAGCCAAGGACGTGTTTCGGAGGACACTGAAGCTTTCTTT

v_call: TRBV20-1
d_call: TRBD1
clone_size: few
j_call: TRBJ2-5
cdr3_aa: CSARAAGTGGETQYF
cdr3_nt: TGCAGTGCAAGAGCGGCTGGGACAGGGGGAGAGACCCAGTACTTC

v_call: TRBV7-3
d_call: TRBD1
clone_size: few
j_call: TRBJ2-2
cdr3_aa: CASSPQTSGGGELFF
cdr3_nt: TGTGCCAGCAGCCCACAGACTTCAGGGGGCGGGGAGCTGTTTTTT